These T cell receptor beta chains were read from a single sample in a study of T cells after yellow fever vaccination. TCRdb passed the 5' RACE reads through MiXCR, listing each CDR3 protein once. The table shows hundreds of thousands of distinct CDR3 sequences, with roughly 13% occurring only once. This specimen was PBMCs, taken on the day of the yellow fever booster vaccination. Receptor source: a man aged 30-40 years who received the YFV17D yellow fever vaccine. CDR3s include the opening cysteine and the closing phenylalanine or tryptophan. The D gene is left open where the match is weak. Not every row has a clone size; where given, it reads once, few, many or a size class.

clone size: few; D gene: .; J gene: TRBJ2-3; V gene: TRBV5-1; CDR3 DNA: TGCGCCAGCAGCTTCACTAGTACCACAGATACGCAGTATTTT; CDR3 protein: CASSFTSTTDTQYF
clone size: few; D gene: TRBD1; J gene: TRBJ2-7; V gene: TRBV7-2; CDR3 DNA: TGTGCCAGCAGCTTCACAGGGGCCCCCTACGAGCAGTACTTC; CDR3 protein: CASSFTGAPYEQYF
clone size: .; D gene: TRBD1; J gene: TRBJ1-1; V gene: TRBV30; CDR3 DNA: TGTGCCTGGAGTGTACTGGGACAGGGAGCTGAAGCTTTCTTT; CDR3 protein: CAWSVLGQGAEAFF
clone size: .; D gene: .; J gene: TRBJ1-1; V gene: TRBV5-5; CDR3 DNA: TGTGCCAGCAGCTTGGTTCCGGGACAGAACACTGAAGCTTTCTTT; CDR3 protein: CASSLVPGQNTEAFF
clone size: .; D gene: TRBD2; J gene: TRBJ2-2; V gene: TRBV12-3/TRBV12-4; CDR3 DNA: TGTGCCAGCAGTTTACTAGCGGGAGATCTGAACACCGGGGAGCTGTTTTTT; CDR3 protein: CASSLLAGDLNTGELFF
clone size: few; D gene: .; J gene: TRBJ2-7; V gene: TRBV5-1; CDR3 DNA: TGCGCCAGCAGCTTGGCCCCACAGGGCACCTACGAGCAGTACTTC; CDR3 protein: CASSLAPQGTYEQYF
clone size: .; D gene: .; J gene: TRBJ1-1; V gene: TRBV27; CDR3 DNA: TGTGCCAGCAGTTTTTCGGGGTCCTACACTGAAGCTTTCTTT; CDR3 protein: CASSFSGSYTEAFF
clone size: few; D gene: TRBD1; J gene: TRBJ2-1; V gene: TRBV20-1; CDR3 DNA: TGCAGTGCTAGAGATGGGCAGGGGGCGGATGAGCAGTTCTTC; CDR3 protein: CSARDGQGADEQFF
clone size: few; D gene: .; J gene: TRBJ2-7; V gene: TRBV24-1; CDR3 DNA: TGTGCCATCAGTCGAAGAGGGGGCTACGAGCAGTACTTC; CDR3 protein: CAISRRGGYEQYF
clone size: .; D gene: .; J gene: TRBJ2-1; V gene: TRBV7-2; CDR3 DNA: TGTGCCAGCAGCCCTTCATGGACGGATGAGCAGTTCTTC; CDR3 protein: CASSPSWTDEQFF
clone size: few; D gene: .; J gene: TRBJ2-1; V gene: TRBV13; CDR3 DNA: TGTGCCAGCAGCTTAGTGGCTAGCGCGAATGAGCAGTTCTTC; CDR3 protein: CASSLVASANEQFF
clone size: few; D gene: TRBD1; J gene: TRBJ2-2; V gene: TRBV6-5; CDR3 DNA: TGTGCCAGCAGTTTAGGGACAGGGAAGAACGGGGAGCTGTTTTTT; CDR3 protein: CASSLGTGKNGELFF
clone size: .; D gene: TRBD1; J gene: TRBJ2-7; V gene: TRBV28; CDR3 DNA: TGTGCCAGCGAGGACAGGGCCCCCTACGAGCAGTACTTC; CDR3 protein: CASEDRAPYEQYF
clone size: .; D gene: .; J gene: TRBJ2-7; V gene: TRBV4-1; CDR3 DNA: TGCGCCGCTGCCGCCGGGCCCTCCGGCTACGAGCAGTACTTC; CDR3 protein: CAAAAGPSGYEQYF
clone size: .; D gene: .; J gene: TRBJ2-7; V gene: TRBV7-2; CDR3 DNA: TGTGCCAGCAGCTTTACTCGAAGCTCCTACGAGCAGTACTTC; CDR3 protein: CASSFTRSSYEQYF
clone size: .; D gene: TRBD2; J gene: TRBJ2-7; V gene: TRBV10-2; CDR3 DNA: TGCGCCAGCAGTGACAGATTGAGCGGGACTTCCTACGAGCAGTACTTC; CDR3 protein: CASSDRLSGTSYEQYF
clone size: few; D gene: .; J gene: TRBJ2-3; V gene: TRBV20-1; CDR3 DNA: TGCAGTGCTCCGGTCGCAGGGGCGCGCTCAGATACGCAGTATTTT; CDR3 protein: CSAPVAGARSDTQYF
clone size: .; D gene: TRBD1; J gene: TRBJ2-1; V gene: TRBV4-1; CDR3 DNA: TGCGCCAGCAGCCAAACCCCAGGGACAGGGCTCTCCTACAATGAGCAGTTCTTC; CDR3 protein: CASSQTPGTGLSYNEQFF
clone size: few; D gene: TRBD1; J gene: TRBJ1-2; V gene: TRBV20-1; CDR3 DNA: TGCAGTGCTGCCCAGGGGGCGCCTAGCTATGGCTACACCTTC; CDR3 protein: CSAAQGAPSYGYTF
clone size: few; D gene: .; J gene: TRBJ2-3; V gene: TRBV12-3/TRBV12-4; CDR3 DNA: TGTGCCAGCAGTTTCTTTCCAGGGGGGTCAGATACGCAGTATTTT; CDR3 protein: CASSFFPGGSDTQYF